The 13 T cell receptor beta chains reported below all come from one sample, sequenced in a study of beta chain features in type 1 diabetes. Study-level points and caveats: Moderate yet significant TCRB CDR3 shortening was seen in Type 1 diabetes patients in all four CD4+ subsets.

TCRB transcripts that were expressed got sequenced, as all of the isolated RNA had been reverse transcribed. Generated by immunoSEQ multiplex PCR, the TCRdb table keeps only in-frame clones and is missing some. The table has about 640,000 clones, roughly 12% seen once. For these receptors, no antigen is known. Sequenced: naive CD4+ T cells from blood. These receptors were collected from a man in his thirties or forties with type 1 diabetes.

This chain joins TRBV5-1 and TRBJ1-4, with TRBD1 as a possible D gene (5 bases). The CDR3 loop spans 14 amino acids. Germline V gene data show CDR1 as SGHRS and CDR2 as YFSETQ. The V gene lost 4 bases and the J gene lost 7 bases, with 14 bases spanning the gap. The CDR3 sequence: CASSPPGGSEKLFF. As DNA, the CDR3 is TGCGCCAGCAGCCCGCCCGGGGGTAGTGAAAAACTGTTTTTT.

The chain joins TRBV30 to TRBJ2-1; tentative D call: TRBD1 (5 bases). Germline values: CDR1 GTSNPN, CDR2 SVGIG (reference sequence). The V end was cut by 3 bases, the J end by 8 bases, with 14 bases between. The CDR3 has 13 residues. CDR3 in amino acids: CAWSPGHIDEQFF. The CDR3 bases are TGTGCCTGGAGCCCCGGACATATCGATGAGCAGTTCTTC. The full variable domain, with the rest looked up from reference TRBV30 and TRBJ2-1, is SQTIHQWPATLVQPVGSPLSLECTVEGTSNPNLYWYRQAAGRGLQLLFYSVGIGQISSEVPQNLSASRPQDRQFILSSKKLLLSDSGFYLCAWSPGHIDEQFFGPGTRLTVL.

This clone was found a few times. This chain connects TRBV7-9 to TRBJ1-2; perhaps TRBD1 as D (6 bases). CDR1 SEHNR and CDR2 FQNEAQ come from the germline V gene (reference sequence). V lost 4 bases and J 8 bases, leaving 23 bases between the germline ends. The CDR3 has 16 amino acids. CDR3 sequence (DNA): TGTGCCAGCAGCTCCCCCGGGGGCAGTGCCTTCAGGGGCTACACCTTC. As protein: CASSSPGGSAFRGYTF.

The rearrangement joins TRBV30 to TRBJ2-5; maybe TRBD2 (5 bases). Germline V gives CDR1 GTSNPN, CDR2 SVGIG (reference sequence). The length of the CDR3 is 15 residues. V shed 3 bases and J shed 1 base, with 15 bases lying between them. This chain's CDR3 is CAWRPGLGAQETQYF. The CDR3 coding sequence is TGTGCCTGGAGGCCCGGGTTGGGAGCCCAAGAGACCCAGTACTTC. Drawing the rest from reference TRBV30 and TRBJ2-5, the complete variable domain is SQTIHQWPATLVQPVGSPLSLECTVEGTSNPNLYWYRQAAGRGLQLLFYSVGIGQISSEVPQNLSASRPQDRQFILSSKKLLLSDSGFYLCAWRPGLGAQETQYFGPGTRLLVL.

This clone was recorded a few times. This chain joins TRBV15 and TRBJ2-1; TRBD2 matches at 11 bases. CDR1 is LNHNV and CDR2 is YYDKDF in the germline V gene (reference sequence). The CDR3 spans 17 residues. Trimming at V came to 1 base and at J to 2 bases, leaving 4 bases not matched to a gene. DNA of the CDR3: TGTGCCACCAGCAGAGTCCAGACTAGCGGGGCCTACAATGAGCAGTTCTTC. This encodes CATSRVQTSGAYNEQFF.

This clone was observed a few times. The V call is TRBV7-2, the J call TRBJ1-6; D is ambiguous. The V gene lost 5 bases and the J gene lost 7 bases, with 6 bases spanning the gap. The CDR3 has 12 amino acids. In germline, CDR1 is SGHTA, CDR2 FQGNSA. The CDR3, as DNA: TGTGCCAGCAGCAAACGGAATTCACCCCTCCACTTT. It yields the protein CASSKRNSPLHF.

This clone was seen a few times. V and J are TRBV7-8 and TRBJ2-7; D perhaps matches TRBD1 (7 bases). Germline V gives CDR1 SGHVS, CDR2 FQNEAQ. The germline V and J ends were trimmed by 5 bases and 4 bases, with 18 bases remaining between them. The CDR3 is 15 amino acids. The CDR3 nucleotides read TGTGCCAGCAGCCCGAGGAGGGCAGGGGGATACGAGCAGTACTTC. The encoded protein is CASSPRRAGGYEQYF.

The V call is TRBV30, the J call TRBJ2-5, with TRBD2 matching 9 bases. Trimming took 1 base from V and 5 from J; bases not matched to a gene: 8. The V gene's germline CDR1 is GTSNPN and CDR2 SVGIG (reference sequence). This CDR3 is built from 15 residues. CDR3 region: CAWSGAGGLEETQYF. CDR3 coding DNA: TGTGCCTGGAGTGGCGCGGGGGGGCTAGAGGAGACCCAGTACTTC.

This clone was counted a single time. The chain uses TRBV28 and TRBJ1-2; 7 positions agree with TRBD1. Germline CDR1 is MDHEN and CDR2 is SYDVKM. V lost 8 bases, J lost 4 bases, and 7 bases stayed unmatched. This CDR3 is 13 amino acids long. This CDR3 reads CASGPGTAYGYTF. The CDR3 DNA is TGTGCCAGCGGGCCCGGGACAGCCTATGGCTACACCTTC.

This clone appeared a few times. The chain employs TRBV7-3 and TRBJ1-3; no clear D gene. This CDR3 has 13 residues. V dropped 5 bases and J dropped 2 bases, with 7 bases sitting between them. In germline, CDR1 is SGHTA, CDR2 FQGTGA. Here the CDR3 DNA reads TGTGCCAGCAGCCTCTTTGCTGGAAACACCATATATTTT. Translation: CASSLFAGNTIYF.

This sequence joins TRBV9 and TRBJ2-3; D perhaps matches TRBD2 (6 bases). In germline, CDR1 is SGDLS, CDR2 YYNGEE. The V end lost 1 base, the J end lost 13 bases, and 13 bases lay between the germline ends. The CDR3 covers 12 residues. CDR3 DNA sequence: TGTGCCAGCAGCGTACTAGCGAATAGGAAGTATTTT. Translation: CASSVLANRKYF.

V gene TRBV9 combines with J gene TRBJ1-1; TRBD1 is a possible D gene (5 bases). The CDR3 spans 12 residues. Germline assignment: CDR1 SGDLS and CDR2 YYNGEE. Trimming stripped 4 bases from V and 7 bases from J, with 11 bases between. The CDR3 reads CASSLGGLEAFF. The DNA for the CDR3 is TGTGCCAGCAGCCTCGGGGGACTTGAAGCTTTCTTT.

The V gene is TRBV2, the J gene TRBJ2-2; possibly TRBD1 for D (6 bases). In germline, CDR1 is SNHLY, CDR2 FYNNEI. V was pared by 4 bases and J by 13 bases, with 16 bases between. The CDR3 contains 13 residues. CDR3 DNA: TGTGCCAGCAGTGGGGCTGGGACAACAGGGCTGTTTTTT. The encoded protein is CASSGAGTTGLFF.